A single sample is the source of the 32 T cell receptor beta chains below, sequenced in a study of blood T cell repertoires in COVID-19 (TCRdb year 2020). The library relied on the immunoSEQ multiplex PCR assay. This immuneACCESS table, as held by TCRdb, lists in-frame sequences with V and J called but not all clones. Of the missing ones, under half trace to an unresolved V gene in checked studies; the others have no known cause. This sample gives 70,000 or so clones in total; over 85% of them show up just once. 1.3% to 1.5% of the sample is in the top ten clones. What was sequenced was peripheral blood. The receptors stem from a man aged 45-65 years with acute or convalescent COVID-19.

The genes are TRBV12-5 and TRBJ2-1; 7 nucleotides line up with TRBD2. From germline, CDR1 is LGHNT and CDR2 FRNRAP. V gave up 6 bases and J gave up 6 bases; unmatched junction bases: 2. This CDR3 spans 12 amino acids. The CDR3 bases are TGTGCTAGTGGGAAGCGGGGCAATGAGCAGTTCTTC. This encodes CASGKRGNEQFF.

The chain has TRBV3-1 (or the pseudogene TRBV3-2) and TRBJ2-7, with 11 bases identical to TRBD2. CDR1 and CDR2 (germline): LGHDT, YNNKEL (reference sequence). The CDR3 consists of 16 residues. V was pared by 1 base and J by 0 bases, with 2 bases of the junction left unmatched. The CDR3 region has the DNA TGTGCCAGCAGCCAAGCCGGGACTAGCGGCTCCTACGAGCAGTACTTC. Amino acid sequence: CASSQAGTSGSYEQYF.

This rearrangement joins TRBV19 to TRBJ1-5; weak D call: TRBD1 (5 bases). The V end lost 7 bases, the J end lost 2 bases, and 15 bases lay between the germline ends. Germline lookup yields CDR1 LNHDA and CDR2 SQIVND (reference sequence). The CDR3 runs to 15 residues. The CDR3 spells CASTVGWGGNQPQHF. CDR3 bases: TGTGCCAGTACCGTAGGCTGGGGGGGCAATCAGCCCCAGCATTTT.

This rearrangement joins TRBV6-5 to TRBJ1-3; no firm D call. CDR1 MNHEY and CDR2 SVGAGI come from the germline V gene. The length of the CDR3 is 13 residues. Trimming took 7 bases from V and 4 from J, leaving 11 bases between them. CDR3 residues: CASTWARGNTIYF. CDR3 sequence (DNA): TGTGCCAGCACCTGGGCAAGGGGAAACACCATATATTTT.

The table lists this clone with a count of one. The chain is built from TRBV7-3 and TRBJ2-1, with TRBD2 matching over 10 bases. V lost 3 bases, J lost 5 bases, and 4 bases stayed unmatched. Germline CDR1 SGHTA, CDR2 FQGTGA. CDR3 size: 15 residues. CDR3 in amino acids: CASSFRLAGDNEQFF. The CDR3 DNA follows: TGTGCCAGCAGCTTCCGGCTAGCGGGAGACAATGAGCAGTTCTTC.

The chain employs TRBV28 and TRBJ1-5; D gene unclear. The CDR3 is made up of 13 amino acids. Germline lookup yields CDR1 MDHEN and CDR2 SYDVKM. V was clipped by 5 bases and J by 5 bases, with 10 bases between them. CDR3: CASSPSVYQPQHF. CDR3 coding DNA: TGTGCCAGCAGTCCAAGCGTTTATCAGCCCCAGCATTTT.

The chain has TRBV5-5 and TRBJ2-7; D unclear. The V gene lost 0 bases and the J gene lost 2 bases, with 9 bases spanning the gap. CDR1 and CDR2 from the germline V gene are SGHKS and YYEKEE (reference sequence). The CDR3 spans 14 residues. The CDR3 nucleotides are TGTGCCAGCAGCTTGGCCGGTCGTCCCTACGAGCAGTACGTC. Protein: CASSLAGRPYEQYV.

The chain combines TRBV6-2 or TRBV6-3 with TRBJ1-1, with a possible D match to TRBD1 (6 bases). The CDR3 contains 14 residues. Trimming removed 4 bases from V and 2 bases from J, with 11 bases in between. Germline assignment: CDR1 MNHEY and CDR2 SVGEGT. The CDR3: CASSFTGFNTEAFF. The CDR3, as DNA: TGTGCCAGCAGTTTCACAGGGTTTAACACTGAAGCTTTCTTT.

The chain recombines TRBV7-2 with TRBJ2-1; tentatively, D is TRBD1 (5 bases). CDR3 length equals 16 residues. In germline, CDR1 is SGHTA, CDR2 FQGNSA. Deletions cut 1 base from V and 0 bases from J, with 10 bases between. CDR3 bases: TGTGCCAGCAGCTTAGGACAGATCAGCTCCTACAATGAGCAGTTCTTC. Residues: CASSLGQISSYNEQFF. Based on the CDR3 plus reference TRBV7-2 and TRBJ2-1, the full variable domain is GAGVSQSPSNKVTEKGKDVELRCDPISGHTALYWYRQSLGQGLEFLIYFQGNSAPDKSGLPSDRFSAERTGGSVSTLTIQRTQQEDSAVYLCASSLGQISSYNEQFFGPGTRLTVL.

As DNA, the CDR3 is TGTGCCAGCAGTTCCCCGGACAGTTCATTTTATAGAACTGAAGCTTTCTTT. Translated, it gives CASSSPDSSFYRTEAFF. This rearrangement joins TRBV28 to TRBJ1-1; D might be TRBD1 (6 bases). V was pared by 4 bases and J by 5 bases, with 23 bases between. CDR3 length: 17 residues. Germline values: CDR1 MDHEN, CDR2 SYDVKM.

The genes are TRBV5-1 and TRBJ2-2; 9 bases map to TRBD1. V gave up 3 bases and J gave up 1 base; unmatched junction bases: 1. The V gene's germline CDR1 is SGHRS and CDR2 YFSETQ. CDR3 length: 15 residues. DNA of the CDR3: TGCGCCAGCAGCTGGACAGGGGTGAACACCGGGGAGCTGTTTTTT. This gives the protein CASSWTGVNTGELFF.

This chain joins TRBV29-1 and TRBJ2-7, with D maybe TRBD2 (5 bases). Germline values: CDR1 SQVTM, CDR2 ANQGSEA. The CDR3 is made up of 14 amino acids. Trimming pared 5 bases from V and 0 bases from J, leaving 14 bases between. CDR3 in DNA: TGCAGCGTTAACGGGATAAAGTCCTCCTACGAGCAGTACTTC. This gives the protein CSVNGIKSSYEQYF.

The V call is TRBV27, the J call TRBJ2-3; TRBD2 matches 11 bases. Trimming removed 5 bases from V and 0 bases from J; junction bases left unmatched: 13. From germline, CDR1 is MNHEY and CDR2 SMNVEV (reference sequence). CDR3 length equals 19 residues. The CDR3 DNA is TGTGCCAGCAGTCCAGGACTAGCGGGTACCCGACCTAGCACAGATACGCAGTATTTT. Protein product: CASSPGLAGTRPSTDTQYF.

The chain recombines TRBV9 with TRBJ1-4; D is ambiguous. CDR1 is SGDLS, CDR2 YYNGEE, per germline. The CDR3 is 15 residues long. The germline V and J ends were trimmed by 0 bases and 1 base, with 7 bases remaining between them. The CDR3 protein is CASSVDGGTNEKLFF. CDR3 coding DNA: TGTGCCAGCAGCGTAGACGGCGGAACTAATGAAAAACTGTTTTTT.

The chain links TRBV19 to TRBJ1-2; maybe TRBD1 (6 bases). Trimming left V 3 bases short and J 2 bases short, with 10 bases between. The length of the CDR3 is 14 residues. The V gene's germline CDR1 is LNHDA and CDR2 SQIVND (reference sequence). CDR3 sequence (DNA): TGTGCCAGTAGTATTACAGGGACAAACTATGGCTACACCTTC. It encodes CASSITGTNYGYTF.

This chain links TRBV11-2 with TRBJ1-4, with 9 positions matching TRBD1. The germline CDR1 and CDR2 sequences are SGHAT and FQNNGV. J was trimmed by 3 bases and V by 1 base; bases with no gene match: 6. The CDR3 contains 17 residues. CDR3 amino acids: CASSLGLRTGANEKLFF. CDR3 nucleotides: TGTGCCAGCAGCTTAGGGCTACGGACAGGGGCTAATGAAAAACTGTTTTTT.

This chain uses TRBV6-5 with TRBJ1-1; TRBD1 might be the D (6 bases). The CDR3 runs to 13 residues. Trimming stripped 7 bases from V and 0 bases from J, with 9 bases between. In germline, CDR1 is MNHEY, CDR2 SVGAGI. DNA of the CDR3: TGTGCCAGCAAGGGACACTTGAACACTGAAGCTTTCTTT. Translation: CASKGHLNTEAFF.

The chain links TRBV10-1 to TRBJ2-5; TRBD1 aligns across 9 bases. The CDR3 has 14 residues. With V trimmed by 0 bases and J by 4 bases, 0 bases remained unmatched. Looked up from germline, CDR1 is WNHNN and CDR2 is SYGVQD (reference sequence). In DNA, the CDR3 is TGCGCCAGCAGTGAGTCGACAGGGGGAGAGACCCAGTACTTC. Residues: CASSESTGGETQYF.

CDR3 in DNA: TGTGCCACCAGTGACCAAGGACAGGGGAACAATCAGCCCCAGCATTTT. Amino acids: CATSDQGQGNNQPQHF. This sequence joins TRBV24-1 and TRBJ1-5, with 9 bases aligning to TRBD1. V lost 4 bases to trimming and J lost 3 bases; unmatched junction nucleotides: 6. The CDR3 contains 16 residues. Germline values: CDR1 KGHDR, CDR2 SFDVKD.

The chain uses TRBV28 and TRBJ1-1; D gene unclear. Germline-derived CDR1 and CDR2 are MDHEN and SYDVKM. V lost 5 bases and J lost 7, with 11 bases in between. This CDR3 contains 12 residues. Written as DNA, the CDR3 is TGTGCCAGCAGTCCTACAGATGATGAAGCTTTCTTT. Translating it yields CASSPTDDEAFF. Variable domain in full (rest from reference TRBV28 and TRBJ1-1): DVKVTQSSRYLVKRTGEKVFLECVQDMDHENMFWYRQDPGLGLRLIYFSYDVKMKEKGDIPEGYSVSREKKERFSLILESASTNQTSMYLCASSPTDDEAFFGQGTRLTVV.

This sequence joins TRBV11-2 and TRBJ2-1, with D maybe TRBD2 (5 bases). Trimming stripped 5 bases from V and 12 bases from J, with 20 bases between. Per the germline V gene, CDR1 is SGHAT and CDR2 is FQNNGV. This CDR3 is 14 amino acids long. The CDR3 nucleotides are TGTGCCAGCAGCCCGTCCTTCGTGGACTTGTGGCAGTTCTTC. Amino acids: CASSPSFVDLWQFF.

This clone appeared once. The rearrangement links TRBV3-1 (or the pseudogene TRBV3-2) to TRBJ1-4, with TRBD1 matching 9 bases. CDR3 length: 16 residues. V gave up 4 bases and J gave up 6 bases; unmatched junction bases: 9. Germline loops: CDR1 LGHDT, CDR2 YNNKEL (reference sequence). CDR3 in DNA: TGTGCCAGCAGCCGGAACCCCACAGGGGGCTATGAAAAACTGTTTTTT. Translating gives CASSRNPTGGYEKLFF.

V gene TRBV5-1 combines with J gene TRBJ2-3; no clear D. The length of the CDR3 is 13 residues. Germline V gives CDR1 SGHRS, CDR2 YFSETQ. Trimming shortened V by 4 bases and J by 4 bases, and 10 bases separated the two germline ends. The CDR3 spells CASSQRSADTQYF. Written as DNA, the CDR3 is TGCGCCAGCAGCCAGAGGAGCGCAGATACGCAGTATTTT.

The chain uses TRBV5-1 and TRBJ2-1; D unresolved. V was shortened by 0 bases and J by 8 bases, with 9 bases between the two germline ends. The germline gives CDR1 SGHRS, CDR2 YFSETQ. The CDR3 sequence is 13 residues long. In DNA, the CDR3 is TGCGCCAGCAGCTTGGCCGACGGGTATGAGCAGTTCTTC. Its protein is CASSLADGYEQFF. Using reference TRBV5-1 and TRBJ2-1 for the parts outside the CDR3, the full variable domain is KAGVTQTPRYLIKTRGQQVTLSCSPISGHRSVSWYQQTPGQGLQFLFEYFSETQRNKGNFPGRFSGRQFSNSRSEMNVSTLELGDSALYLCASSLADGYEQFFGPGTRLTVL.

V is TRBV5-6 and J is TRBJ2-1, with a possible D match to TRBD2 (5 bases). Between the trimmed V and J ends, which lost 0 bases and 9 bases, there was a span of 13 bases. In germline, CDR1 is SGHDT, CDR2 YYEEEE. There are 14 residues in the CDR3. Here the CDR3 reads CASSLGRPSGEQFF. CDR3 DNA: TGTGCCAGCAGCTTGGGTCGGCCCAGCGGTGAGCAGTTCTTC.

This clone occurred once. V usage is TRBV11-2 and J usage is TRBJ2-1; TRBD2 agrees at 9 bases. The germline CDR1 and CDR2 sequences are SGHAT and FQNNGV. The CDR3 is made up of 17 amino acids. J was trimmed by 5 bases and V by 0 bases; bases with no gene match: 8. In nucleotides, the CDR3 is TGTGCCAGCAGCTTAGATCCCCTGGCGGGAGGGGACAATGAGCAGTTCTTC. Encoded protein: CASSLDPLAGGDNEQFF.

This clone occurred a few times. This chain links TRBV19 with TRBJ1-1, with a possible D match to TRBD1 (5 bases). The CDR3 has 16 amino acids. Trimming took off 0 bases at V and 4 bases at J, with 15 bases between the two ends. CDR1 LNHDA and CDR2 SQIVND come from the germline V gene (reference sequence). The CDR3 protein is CASSIDRPLRVTEAFF. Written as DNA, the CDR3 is TGTGCCAGTAGTATAGATCGGCCGCTCAGGGTCACTGAAGCTTTCTTT.

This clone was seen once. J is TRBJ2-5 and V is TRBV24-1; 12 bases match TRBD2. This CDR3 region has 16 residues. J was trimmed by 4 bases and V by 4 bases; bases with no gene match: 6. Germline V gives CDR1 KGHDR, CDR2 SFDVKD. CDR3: CATSERTTSGRETQYF. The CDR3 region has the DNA TGTGCCACCAGTGAACGCACGACTAGCGGGAGAGAGACCCAGTACTTC.

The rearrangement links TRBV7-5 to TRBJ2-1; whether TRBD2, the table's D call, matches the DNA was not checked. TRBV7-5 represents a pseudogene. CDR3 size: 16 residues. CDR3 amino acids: CARSRGRASGGDGQFF. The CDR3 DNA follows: TGTGCCAGAAGCCGTGGTAGGGCTAGCGGGGGGGATGGGCAGTTCTTC.

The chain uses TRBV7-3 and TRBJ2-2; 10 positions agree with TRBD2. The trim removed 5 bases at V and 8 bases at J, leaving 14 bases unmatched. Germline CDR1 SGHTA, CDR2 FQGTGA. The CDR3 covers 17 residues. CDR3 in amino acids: CASSLTRGLAYRGELFF. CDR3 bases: TGTGCCAGCAGCCTTACCCGGGGACTAGCGTATCGGGGGGAGCTGTTTTTT.

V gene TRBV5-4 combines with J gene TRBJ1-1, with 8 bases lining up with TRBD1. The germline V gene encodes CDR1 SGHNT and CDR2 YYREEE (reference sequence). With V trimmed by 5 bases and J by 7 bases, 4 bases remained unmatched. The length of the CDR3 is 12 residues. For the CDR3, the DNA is TGTGCCAGCAGGGACAGGGCCGGTGAAGCTTTCTTT. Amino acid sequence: CASRDRAGEAFF.

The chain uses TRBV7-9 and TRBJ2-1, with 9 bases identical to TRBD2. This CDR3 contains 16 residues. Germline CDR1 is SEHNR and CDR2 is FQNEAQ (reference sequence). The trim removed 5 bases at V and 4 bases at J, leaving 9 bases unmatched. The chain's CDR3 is CASSHTPAGGYNEQFF. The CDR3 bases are TGTGCCAGCAGCCACACCCCAGCGGGAGGATACAATGAGCAGTTCTTC.